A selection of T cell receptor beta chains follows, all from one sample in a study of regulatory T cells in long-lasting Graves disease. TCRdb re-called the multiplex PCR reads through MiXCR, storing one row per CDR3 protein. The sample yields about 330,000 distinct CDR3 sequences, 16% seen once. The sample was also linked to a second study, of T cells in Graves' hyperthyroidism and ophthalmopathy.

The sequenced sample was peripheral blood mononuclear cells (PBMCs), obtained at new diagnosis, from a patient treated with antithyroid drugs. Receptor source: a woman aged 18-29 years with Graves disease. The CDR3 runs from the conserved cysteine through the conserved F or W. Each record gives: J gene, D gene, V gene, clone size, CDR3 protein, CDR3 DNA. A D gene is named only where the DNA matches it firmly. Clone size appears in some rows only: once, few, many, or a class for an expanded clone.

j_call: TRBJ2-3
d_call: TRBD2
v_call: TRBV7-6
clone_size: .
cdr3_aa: CASSLGTSGSGTDTQYF
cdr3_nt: TGTGCCAGCAGCTTAGGGACTAGCGGGAGCGGTACAGATACGCAGTATTTT

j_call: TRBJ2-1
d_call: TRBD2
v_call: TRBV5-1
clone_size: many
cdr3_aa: CASSLARGLAGGEQFF
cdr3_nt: TGCGCCAGCAGCTTGGCCCGGGGACTAGCGGGAGGGGAGCAGTTCTTC

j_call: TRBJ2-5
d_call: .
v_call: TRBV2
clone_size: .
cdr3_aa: CASSEGSTQTQCF
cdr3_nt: TGTGCCAGCAGTGAGGGGTCAACTCAGACCCAGTGCTTC

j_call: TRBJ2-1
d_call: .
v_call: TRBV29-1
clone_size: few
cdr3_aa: CSAGTGLNEQFF
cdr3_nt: TGCAGCGCCGGCACAGGGCTCAATGAGCAGTTCTTC

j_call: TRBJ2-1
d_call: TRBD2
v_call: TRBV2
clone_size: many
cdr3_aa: CASNRLAGTNEQFF
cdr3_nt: TGTGCCAGCAACCGACTAGCGGGAACCAATGAGCAGTTCTTC

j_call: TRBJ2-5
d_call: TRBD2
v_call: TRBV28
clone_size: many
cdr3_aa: CASSFLSGGAETQYF
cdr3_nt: TGTGCCAGCAGTTTCCTTAGCGGGGGGGCCGAGACCCAGTACTTC

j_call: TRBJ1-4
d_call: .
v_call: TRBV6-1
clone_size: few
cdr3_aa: CASSKGQLREKLFF
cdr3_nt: TGTGCCAGCAGCAAAGGGCAGCTTCGTGAAAAACTGTTTTTT

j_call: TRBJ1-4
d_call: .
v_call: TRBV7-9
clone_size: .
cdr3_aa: CASSLVLRGPTNEKLFF
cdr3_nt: TGTGCCAGCAGCTTAGTACTCAGGGGTCCAACTAATGAAAAACTGTTTTTT

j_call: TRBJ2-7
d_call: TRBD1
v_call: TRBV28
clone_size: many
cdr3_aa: CASRYRDRGLGEQYF
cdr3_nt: TGTGCCAGCAGATACCGGGACAGGGGGCTGGGGGAGCAGTACTTC

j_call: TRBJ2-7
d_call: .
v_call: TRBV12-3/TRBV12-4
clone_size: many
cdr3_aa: CASSLAAGAISEQYF
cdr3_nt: TGTGCCAGCAGTTTAGCGGCAGGTGCAATCTCCGAGCAGTACTTC

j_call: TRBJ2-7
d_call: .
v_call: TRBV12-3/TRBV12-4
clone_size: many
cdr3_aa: CASTGQPSYEQYF
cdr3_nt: TGTGCCAGCACAGGCCAGCCTTCCTACGAGCAGTACTTC

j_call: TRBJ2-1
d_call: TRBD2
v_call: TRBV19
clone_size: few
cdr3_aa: CASSIRLAALSYNEQFF
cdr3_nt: TGTGCCAGTAGTATAAGACTAGCGGCCCTCTCCTACAATGAGCAGTTCTTC

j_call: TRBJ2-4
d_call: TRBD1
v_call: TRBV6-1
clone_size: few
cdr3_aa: CASRSRGTGFGSSKNIQYF
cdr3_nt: TGTGCCAGCAGGTCCCGGGGGACAGGGTTTGGGAGTAGCAAAAACATTCAGTACTTC

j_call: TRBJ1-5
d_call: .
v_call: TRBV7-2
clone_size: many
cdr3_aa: CASSFGPYSNQPQHF
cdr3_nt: TGTGCCAGCAGCTTTGGACCCTATAGCAATCAGCCCCAGCATTTT

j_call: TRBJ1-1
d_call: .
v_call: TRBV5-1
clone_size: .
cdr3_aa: CASSLGTAQEAFF
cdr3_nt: TGCGCCAGCAGCTTGGGGACAGCGCAGGAAGCTTTCTTT

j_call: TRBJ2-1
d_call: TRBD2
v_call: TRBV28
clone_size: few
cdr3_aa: CASKELREDHNEQFF
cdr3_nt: TGTGCCAGCAAGGAATTGCGGGAGGATCACAATGAGCAGTTCTTC

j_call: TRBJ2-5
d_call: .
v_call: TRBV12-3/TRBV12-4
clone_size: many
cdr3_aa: CASSSRGGAQYF
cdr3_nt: TGTGCCAGCAGCTCCCGAGGGGGGGCCCAGTACTTC

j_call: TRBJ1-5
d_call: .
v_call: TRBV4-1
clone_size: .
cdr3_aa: CASSSRWVDSNQPQHF
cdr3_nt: TGCGCCAGCAGCTCAAGGTGGGTGGATAGCAATCAGCCCCAGCATTTT

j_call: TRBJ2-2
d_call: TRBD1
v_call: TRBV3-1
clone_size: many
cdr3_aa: CASSQQGAYTGELFF
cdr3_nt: TGTGCCAGCAGCCAACAGGGGGCATACACCGGGGAGCTGTTTTTT

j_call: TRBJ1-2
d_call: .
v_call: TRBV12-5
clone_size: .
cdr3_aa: CASGLGPIYYGYTF
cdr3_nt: TGTGCTAGTGGTTTGGGTCCAATCTACTATGGCTACACCTTC

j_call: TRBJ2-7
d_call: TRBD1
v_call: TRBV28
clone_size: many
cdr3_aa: CASILQGGSTYEQYF
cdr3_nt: TGTGCCAGCATTCTCCAAGGGGGCTCAACCTACGAGCAGTACTTC

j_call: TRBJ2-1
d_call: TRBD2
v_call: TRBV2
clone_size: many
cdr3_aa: CASRGLLAASYNEQFF
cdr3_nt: TGTGCCAGCAGGGGGCTACTAGCGGCCTCCTACAATGAGCAGTTCTTC

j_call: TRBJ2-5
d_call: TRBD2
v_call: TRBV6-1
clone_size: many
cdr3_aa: CASSDPLAGAAKETQYF
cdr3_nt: TGTGCCAGCAGTGACCCTCTAGCGGGAGCCGCTAAAGAGACCCAGTACTTC

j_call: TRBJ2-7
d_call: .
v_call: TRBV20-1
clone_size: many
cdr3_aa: CSAKRVRPGILAPGEQYF
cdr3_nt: TGCAGTGCTAAACGTGTCAGACCCGGTATCTTGGCGCCGGGGGAGCAGTACTTC

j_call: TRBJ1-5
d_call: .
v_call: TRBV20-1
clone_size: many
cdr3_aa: CSAPDLSRGNQPQHF
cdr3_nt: TGCAGTGCGCCGGACCTTTCTAGGGGCAATCAGCCCCAGCATTTT

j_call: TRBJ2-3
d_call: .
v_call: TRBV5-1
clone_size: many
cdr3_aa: CASSLGPSTDTQYF
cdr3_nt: TGCGCCAGCAGCTTGGGACCCTCCACAGATACGCAGTATTTT

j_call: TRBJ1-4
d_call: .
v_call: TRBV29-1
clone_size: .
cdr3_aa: CSVGGQGEKLFF
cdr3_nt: TGCAGCGTTGGGGGACAAGGGGAAAAACTGTTTTTT

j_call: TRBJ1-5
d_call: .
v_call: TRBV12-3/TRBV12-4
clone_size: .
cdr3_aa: CASSLRTGPRNQPQHF
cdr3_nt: TGTGCCAGCAGTTTACGGACGGGACCTCGCAATCAGCCCCAGCATTTT

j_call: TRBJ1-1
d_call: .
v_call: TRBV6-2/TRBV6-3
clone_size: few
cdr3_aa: CASSSGRPREAFF
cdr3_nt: TGTGCCAGCAGTTCGGGCAGGCCTCGTGAAGCTTTCTTT

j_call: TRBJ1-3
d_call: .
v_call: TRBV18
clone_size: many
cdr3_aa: CASSQGTAGNTIYF
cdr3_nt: TGTGCCAGCTCACAGGGGACGGCTGGAAACACCATATATTTT

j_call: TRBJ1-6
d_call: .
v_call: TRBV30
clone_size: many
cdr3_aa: CAWEGDRNSPLHF
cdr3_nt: TGTGCCTGGGAAGGAGACAGAAATTCACCCCTCCACTTT

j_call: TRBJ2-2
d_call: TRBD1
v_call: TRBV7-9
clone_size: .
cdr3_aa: CASSPFRGQLKTGELFF
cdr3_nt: TGTGCCAGCAGCCCTTTTCGGGGACAGTTGAAAACCGGGGAGCTGTTTTTT

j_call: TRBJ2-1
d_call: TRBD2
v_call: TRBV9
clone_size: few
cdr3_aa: CASGGLAGGTEQFF
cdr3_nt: TGTGCCAGCGGGGGACTAGCGGGAGGTACTGAGCAGTTCTTC

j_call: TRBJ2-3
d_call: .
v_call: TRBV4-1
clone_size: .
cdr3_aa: CASSLIEGVWDTQYF
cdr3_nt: TGCGCCAGCAGCCTAATAGAAGGGGTCTGGGATACGCAGTATTTT

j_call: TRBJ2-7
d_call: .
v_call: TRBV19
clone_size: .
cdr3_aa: CASSNNLENEQYF
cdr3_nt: TGTGCCAGTAGTAACAACTTAGAGAACGAGCAGTACTTC

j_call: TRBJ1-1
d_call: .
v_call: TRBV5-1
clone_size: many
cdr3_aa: CASSRPGNTEAFF
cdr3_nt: TGCGCCAGCAGCCGCCCAGGGAACACTGAAGCTTTCTTT

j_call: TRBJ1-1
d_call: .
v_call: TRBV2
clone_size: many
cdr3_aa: CASLRDMNTEAFF
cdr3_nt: TGTGCCAGCCTCAGGGATATGAACACTGAAGCTTTCTTT

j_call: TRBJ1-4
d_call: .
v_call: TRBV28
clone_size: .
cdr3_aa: CASSAWGEINEKLFF
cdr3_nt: TGTGCCAGCAGTGCGTGGGGCGAGATCAATGAAAAACTGTTTTTT